This T cell receptor beta chain emerged from a study of T cell repertoires in cytomegalovirus infection. Study background: CMV infection plus the matching HLA type was flagged by public TCR beta signatures.

This clonotype was observed a handful of times. TCRdb re-called the reads through MiXCR, storing one row per CDR3 protein. The table includes roughly 130,000 distinct CDR3 sequences, roughly 9% detected once. Sequenced material: PBMCs. This receptor was taken from a human donor in good health (CMV status not recorded). Some clones in this sample may be carry-over from other donors' samples.

The CDR3 nucleotides are TGTGCCAGCAGCCTCCAATCCGGGACAGCGAACACTGAAGCTTTCTTT. This sequence encodes CASSLQSGTANTEAFF. The chain carries TRBV6-2 or TRBV6-3 and TRBJ1-1, with 7 nucleotides matching TRBD1. Germline V CDR1 and CDR2: MNHEY, SVGEGT. With V trimmed by 6 bases and J by 1 base, 11 bases remained unmatched. This CDR3 has 16 residues.